This T cell receptor (beta chain) was found in a study of OX40 agonist ivuxolimab in advanced cancers. For the study in its entirety: The costimulatory receptor OX40 (CD134) was targeted by ivuxolimab, a fully human IgG2 agonistic monoclonal antibody. Intravenous ivuxolimab was administered to patients every 2 weeks at six dose levels: 0.01, 0.1, 0.3, 1.5, 3 and 10 mg/kg. Among the roughly 52 dose-escalation patients, some 20 had hepatocellular carcinoma, around 15 melanoma, 9 renal cell carcinoma and 9 head and neck cancer. A male proportion of approximately 83% and a mean age of approximately 61 years, ranging from about 20 to 85, were recorded for the dose-escalation cohort. Prior anti-PD-1, anti-PD-L1 or anti-CTLA-4 therapy was permitted, and 30% to 45% of dose-escalation patients had received checkpoint inhibitors. Partial responses were achieved by three dose-escalation patients, of whom one had hepatocellular carcinoma and two had cutaneous melanoma. The point of sequencing TCRbeta in the periphery was to test whether ivuxolimab changed TCR sequence diversity and drove clonal T-cell expansion. The monotherapy dose-escalation portion (N ≈ 52 patients) of the phase I ivuxolimab trial is reported in the paper.

Points the paper makes about the study in general: Low levels of normalized T-cell clonal expansion were also seen in some patients who did not respond. In the 0.1-3.0 mg/kg groups, partial responders had among the lowest normalized peripheral clonal expansion, particularly in CD8+ T cells. Antigen specificity was not determined for the clonally expanded peripheral T cells. After ivuxolimab, CD8+ T cells had more expanded clones than CD4+ T cells on average. Clonal expansion of both CD4+ and CD8+ blood T cells was observed from baseline to week 6 at doses 0.1 to 3.0 mg/kg.

Patients with a history of autoimmune disease or receiving systemic immunosuppression were excluded from the trial. Peripheral blood for TCR sequencing was collected from all dose cohorts at baseline, on cycle 4 day 1, and on cycle 7 day 1. Samples came from an open-label, multicenter, first-in-human phase I dose-escalation trial of ivuxolimab. The trial enrolled adults with locally advanced or metastatic head and neck squamous cell, hepatocellular, melanoma or renal cell carcinoma. Before TCR sequencing, CD4+ T cells and CD8+ T cells from peripheral blood were sorted into separate populations. This clone was observed a few times. There is no known antigen for this receptor. Base qualities are missing; no much larger clone stands one base away. To sequence the TCRbeta CDR3 region, genomic DNA was isolated from the sorted cells. The immunoSEQ Assay was used for sequencing of TCRbeta CDR3 regions. In its TCRdb copy, this immuneACCESS table keeps in-frame sequences only and misses some clones. Where compared with another copy, unresolved V genes explain less than half of these, and the others have no known cause. A total of about 66,000 clones appear in this sample, less than 90% of them only once. Jointly, the top ten make up roughly 2.5% of the sample.

The junction shows trimming of 4 bases on V and 6 bases on J, plus 18 bases between the germline ends. The CDR3 goes from the cysteine to the phenylalanine over 14 residues. Just the 42-base CDR3 DNA is kept, in frame starting at base 1. The germline V gene (reference sequence) yields GTSNPN for CDR1 and SVGIG for CDR2. The source is an adult with an advanced solid tumor such as melanoma, head and neck, liver or kidney cancer. The specimen comprised CD4+ or CD8+ T cells sorted from blood, sampled in a trial of the OX40 agonist ivuxolimab. The rearranged chain carries TRBV30 and TRBJ1-1; D gene: possibly TRBD1, on 6 matching bases. The CDR3 corresponds to CAWKVVRGGAEAFF. The bases are TGTGCCTGGAAGGTTGTCAGGGGTGGGGCTGAAGCTTTCTTT.